This passage covers 30 T cell receptor beta chains from one sample sequenced in a study of cytomegalovirus exposure and HLA in healthy donors. TCRdb's copy holds only in-frame clones and misses some; the assay was immunoSEQ multiplex PCR. Among 150,000 to 200,000 clones listed, about 86% were seen once. The specimen was PBMCs. The source is a woman between 18 and 29 years old in good health and CMV-seronegative.

This clone was seen a handful of times. The V and J genes are TRBV2 and TRBJ1-3; 8 nucleotides align to TRBD1. This CDR3 contains 14 residues. From germline, CDR1 is SNHLY and CDR2 FYNNEI. Losses at the gene ends were 6 bases for V and 8 bases for J; bases not matched to a gene: 9. The DNA for the CDR3 is TGTGCCAGCAGGGCGGACAGGGACGTACACACCATATATTTT. It encodes CASRADRDVHTIYF.

The chain carries TRBV5-1 and TRBJ1-2; 7 bases align to TRBD1. CDR3 length: 16 residues. Germline values: CDR1 SGHRS, CDR2 YFSETQ. V shed 4 bases, J shed 3 bases, and the junction held 12 bases outside the gene matches. CDR3 residues: CASSARGQGHDYGYTF. Written as DNA, the CDR3 is TGCGCCAGCAGCGCAAGGGGGCAGGGACATGACTATGGCTACACCTTC.

The sample holds a few counts of this clone. The chain carries TRBV7-3 and TRBJ1-6, with TRBD1 matching 7 bases. The CDR3 covers 17 residues. V lost 3 bases, J lost 6 bases, and 11 bases stayed unmatched. Germline V gene lookup returns CDR1 SGHTA and CDR2 FQGTGA. The CDR3 region has the DNA TGTGCCAGCAGCTTGATAAATAGGGGGCCGAGTAATTCACCCCTCCACTTT. Translation gives CASSLINRGPSNSPLHF.

Worth noting for this clone: At one end the junction does not follow the germline gene, possibly because of a read error. The chain uses TRBV15 and TRBJ1-1, with D possibly TRBD1 on 5 matching bases. CDR3 size: 14 residues. CDR1 is LNHNV, CDR2 YYDKDF, per germline (reference sequence). CDR3 DNA: TGTGCCACCAGCAGAGTACAGGCAATCCCCTCAAATCATTTT. Amino acids: CATSRVQAIPSNHF.

V usage is TRBV2 and J usage is TRBJ1-3; D is perhaps TRBD1 (5 bases). CDR3 length: 17 residues. Germline lookup yields CDR1 SNHLY and CDR2 FYNNEI. Trimming removed 6 bases from V and 0 bases from J, with 18 bases in between. The chain's CDR3 is CASRDGSTATSGNTIYF. In nucleotides, the CDR3 is TGTGCCAGCAGGGATGGGTCGACAGCAACCTCTGGAAACACCATATATTTT.

As DNA, the CDR3 is TGTGCCAGCAGTTCGGGGAATCAGCCCCAGCATTTT. This sequence encodes CASSSGNQPQHF. The rearrangement joins TRBV6-5 to TRBJ1-5; no definite D call. With 4 bases removed from V and 4 bases from J, the gap between germline ends came to 5 bases. Germline loops: CDR1 MNHEY, CDR2 SVGAGI. This CDR3 comprises 12 residues.

The V and J genes are TRBV5-6 and TRBJ2-1; possibly TRBD2 for D (5 bases). V was trimmed by 7 bases and J by 12 bases, leaving 20 bases between them. Germline V gives CDR1 SGHDT, CDR2 YYEEEE. This CDR3 has 13 amino acids. CDR3 loop: CASQTIPGHRQFF. In nucleotides, the CDR3 is TGTGCCAGCCAGACTATTCCTGGTCACAGGCAGTTCTTC. The full variable domain, its missing parts supplied by reference TRBV5-6 and TRBJ2-1, is DAGVTQSPTHLIKTRGQQVTLRCSPKSGHDTVSWYQQALGQGPQFIFQYYEEEERQRGNFPDRFSGHQFPNYSSELNVNALLLGDSALYLCASQTIPGHRQFFGPGTRLTVL.

V and J are TRBV7-9 and TRBJ2-7; TRBD2 might be the D (6 bases). Germline V lookup: CDR1 SEHNR, CDR2 FQNEAQ (reference sequence). The germline V and J ends were trimmed by 5 bases and 3 bases, with 23 bases remaining between them. The CDR3 is 17 residues long. CDR3 in amino acids: CASSPIRGGIGNYEQYF. The CDR3 nucleotides read TGTGCCAGCAGCCCCATAAGGGGAGGCATCGGTAACTACGAGCAGTACTTC.

The CDR3 loop reads CASTLGLPYEQYF. As DNA, the CDR3 is TGTGCCAGTACCTTGGGACTACCGTACGAGCAGTACTTC. The chain recombines TRBV2 with TRBJ2-7, with 7 bases matching TRBD2. V lost 9 bases, J lost 4 bases, and 9 bases stayed unmatched. The germline gives CDR1 SNHLY, CDR2 FYNNEI. CDR3 length equals 13 residues. The full variable domain, with the rest looked up from reference TRBV2 and TRBJ2-7, is EPEVTQTPSHQVTQMGQEVILRCVPISNHLYFYWYRQILGQKVEFLVSFYNNEISEKSEIFDDQFSVERPDGSNFTLKIRSTKLEDSAMYFCASTLGLPYEQYFGPGTRLTVT.

This chain uses TRBV7-9 with TRBJ1-1; no reliable D call. V was shortened by 2 bases and J by 7 bases, with 8 bases between the two germline ends. Germline lookup yields CDR1 SEHNR and CDR2 FQNEAQ (reference sequence). The CDR3 is made up of 12 amino acids. The CDR3 DNA reads as TGTGCCAGCAGCTTAAAAGAGCTTGAAGCTTTCTTT. It specifies CASSLKELEAFF. Using reference TRBV7-9 and TRBJ1-1 for the parts outside the CDR3, the full variable domain is DTGVSQNPRHKITKRGQNVTFRCDPISEHNRLYWYRQTLGQGPEFLTYFQNEAQLEKSRLLSDRFSAERPKGSFSTLEIQRTEQGDSAMYLCASSLKELEAFFGQGTRLTVV.

This chain links TRBV5-1 with TRBJ1-4; TRBD1 matches at 12 bases. The length of the CDR3 is 17 residues. Germline V gene sequence: CDR1 SGHRS, CDR2 YFSETQ. After removal of 2 bases from V and 4 bases from J, the junction contained 6 bases not matched to a gene. The CDR3 loop reads CASSFGDRGRGNEKLFF. The CDR3 nucleotides read TGCGCCAGCAGCTTTGGGGACAGGGGGCGAGGTAATGAAAAACTGTTTTTT.

The J gene is TRBJ2-1, the V gene TRBV7-3; 8 bases map to TRBD2. Germline V gene data show CDR1 as SGHTA and CDR2 as FQGTGA. V trimming: 4 bases; J trimming: 0 bases; junction bases outside the gene matches: 11. This CDR3 spans 18 amino acids. The CDR3 DNA is TGTGCCAGCAGCTCGGGAGGGCCGGCGCTACCCTCCTACAATGAGCAGTTCTTC. Translating it yields CASSSGGPALPSYNEQFF. Variable domain in full (rest from reference TRBV7-3 and TRBJ2-1): GAGVSQTPSNKVTEKGKYVELRCDPISGHTALYWYRQSLGQGPEFLIYFQGTGAADDSGLPNDRFFAVRPEGSVSTLKIQRTERGDSAVYLCASSSGGPALPSYNEQFFGPGTRLTVL.

This clone has just one count. The CDR3, as DNA: TGTGCCAGCAGCCCCGAGGCCGATGGAAACACCATATATTTT. Encoded protein: CASSPEADGNTIYF. The V and J genes are TRBV5-4 and TRBJ1-3; D is unresolved. The CDR3 is made up of 14 amino acids. The germline V and J ends were trimmed by 4 bases and 3 bases, with 11 bases remaining between them. CDR1 is SGHNT and CDR2 is YYREEE in the germline V gene (reference sequence).

The chain carries TRBV27 and TRBJ2-3; the D gene is possibly TRBD2 (6 bases). Trimming cost V 6 bases and J 3 bases, with 16 bases left between them. The CDR3 extends over 15 amino acids. The germline CDR1 and CDR2 sequences are MNHEY and SMNVEV (reference sequence). The CDR3 region is CASRPRTTFTDTQYF. The CDR3 bases are TGTGCCAGCAGACCTCGGACTACTTTTACAGATACGCAGTATTTT.

The V call is TRBV7-9, the J call TRBJ2-1; 10 bases agree with TRBD2. Germline V gene sequence: CDR1 SEHNR, CDR2 FQNEAQ (reference sequence). The CDR3 runs 19 residues. The V segment lost 4 bases and the J segment 3 bases; nucleotides outside the gene matches: 15. This chain's CDR3 is CASSSLSGGAGGNYNEQFF. DNA for the CDR3: TGTGCCAGCAGCTCTCTCTCGGGGGGAGCGGGAGGGAACTACAATGAGCAGTTCTTC.

The J gene is TRBJ2-3, the V gene TRBV5-1, with D possibly matching TRBD2 (5 bases). The germline V gene encodes CDR1 SGHRS and CDR2 YFSETQ. V was clipped by 1 base and J by 5 bases, with 14 bases between them. The CDR3 covers 15 residues. CDR3 sequence reads: CASSLSRAGGDTQYF. As DNA, the CDR3 is TGCGCCAGCAGCTTGTCTCGGGCGGGTGGAGATACGCAGTATTTT.

The V and J genes are TRBV7-6 and TRBJ1-2; a weak D match, TRBD1 (6 bases). Germline CDR1 SGHVS, CDR2 FNYEAQ. V was cut by 0 bases and J by 3 bases, with 23 bases left in between. This CDR3 contains 19 residues. The CDR3 region has the DNA TGTGCCAGCAGCTTAGCGCCGGGAGGAGGGGGGAGTAATGACTATGGCTACACCTTC. Its translation is CASSLAPGGGGSNDYGYTF.

V usage is TRBV29-1 and J usage is TRBJ2-1; tentative D call: TRBD2 (5 bases). This CDR3 comprises 13 residues. The germline CDR1 and CDR2 sequences are SQVTM and ANQGSEA. V shed 2 bases and J shed 10 bases, with 15 bases lying between them. DNA for the CDR3: TGCAGCGTTGAAAGGTTGGCTACGGGGGAGCAGTTCTTC. This gives the protein CSVERLATGEQFF.

The chain links TRBV18 to TRBJ2-7; possible D gene TRBD2, 5 bases. Trimming shortened V by 6 bases and J by 7 bases, and 16 bases separated the two germline ends. CDR3 length: 13 amino acids. Germline V gene data show CDR1 as KGHSH and CDR2 as LQKENI. The CDR3 protein is CASSRGARVEQYF. The CDR3 DNA follows: TGTGCCAGCTCTCGGGGTGCAAGAGTAGAGCAGTACTTC.

The rearrangement links TRBV5-6 to TRBJ1-1, with a possible D match to TRBD1 (5 bases). The CDR3 has 15 residues. The V end was cut by 4 bases, the J end by 4 bases, with 17 bases between. Per germline, CDR1 SGHDT and CDR2 YYEEEE. The CDR3 protein is CASSPEGSGPTEAFF. The DNA of the CDR3 is TGTGCCAGCAGCCCGGAGGGGTCAGGGCCCACTGAAGCTTTCTTT.

The V call is TRBV19, the J call TRBJ1-2, with TRBD1 matching over 7 bases. Trimming removed 3 bases from V and 4 bases from J; junction bases left unmatched: 11. The germline V gene has CDR1 LNHDA and CDR2 SQIVND (reference sequence). This CDR3 region has 16 residues. DNA of the CDR3: TGTGCCAGTAGTATCCTCCAGGCAGGGGGACCCTATGGCTACACCTTC. Translated: CASSILQAGGPYGYTF.

The rearrangement joins TRBV19 to TRBJ1-2; 10 nucleotides match TRBD1. In germline, CDR1 is LNHDA, CDR2 SQIVND (reference sequence). Losses at the gene ends were 3 bases for V and 1 base for J; bases not matched to a gene: 8. The CDR3 runs to 17 residues. This chain's CDR3 is CASSMSPRDRGNYGYTF. DNA for the CDR3: TGTGCCAGTAGTATGTCTCCCCGGGACAGGGGTAACTATGGCTACACCTTC.

The CDR3 bases are TGTGCCAGCAGGAGACTAGCGGGGGGGCTTGAGACCCAGTACTTC. Translating it yields CASRRLAGGLETQYF. V and J are TRBV2 and TRBJ2-5; 14 bases agree with TRBD2. Germline V gene sequence: CDR1 SNHLY, CDR2 FYNNEI. This CDR3 comprises 15 residues. V gave up 6 bases and J gave up 5 bases; unmatched junction bases: 5.

The CDR3 protein is CSARRFTGELFF. The CDR3 nucleotides are TGCAGCGCTAGACGATTCACGGGGGAGCTGTTTTTT. V and J are TRBV29-1 and TRBJ2-2; D gene uncertain. CDR1 is SQVTM, CDR2 ANQGSEA, per germline. The length of the CDR3 is 12 residues. V lost 7 bases, J lost 8 bases, and 14 bases lay in between.

DNA for the CDR3: TGCGCCAGCAGCTTGGAGGGACAGGACAATGAGCAGTTCTTC. Translation: CASSLEGQDNEQFF. J is TRBJ2-1 and V is TRBV5-1; TRBD1 matches at 8 bases. With 0 bases clipped from V and 5 bases from J, the junction kept 1 base outside the gene matches. This CDR3 region has 14 residues. Looked up from germline, CDR1 is SGHRS and CDR2 is YFSETQ.

This clone was detected only a few times. V usage is TRBV7-9 and J usage is TRBJ2-1; D gene unclear. The germline CDR1 and CDR2 sequences are SEHNR and FQNEAQ (reference sequence). V lost 2 bases and J lost 3, with 11 bases in between. The CDR3 has 15 residues. The CDR3 spells CASSLLKPLYNEQFF. The CDR3 nucleotides read TGTGCCAGCAGCTTACTAAAGCCTCTCTACAATGAGCAGTTCTTC.

The genes are TRBV7-8 and TRBJ1-5; D not resolved. Germline-derived CDR1 and CDR2 are SGHVS and FQNEAQ. CDR3 length: 14 amino acids. The V gene lost 2 bases and the J gene lost 4 bases, with 9 bases spanning the gap. CDR3 sequence: CASSLSYSNQPQHF. CDR3 DNA sequence: TGTGCCAGCAGCTTAAGTTACTCTAATCAGCCCCAGCATTTT.

The chain carries TRBV30 and TRBJ2-5, with D perhaps TRBD2 (5 bases). This CDR3 region has 12 residues. V lost 2 bases, J lost 6 bases, and 10 bases lay in between. Germline values: CDR1 GTSNPN, CDR2 SVGIG (reference sequence). The CDR3: CAWSLAWKTQYF. The CDR3 DNA is TGTGCCTGGAGTCTAGCTTGGAAGACCCAGTACTTC.

The chain recombines TRBV27 with TRBJ2-5; 8 bases agree with TRBD2. There are 15 residues in the CDR3. The V segment lost 3 bases and the J segment 4 bases; nucleotides outside the gene matches: 7. Per the germline V gene, CDR1 is MNHEY and CDR2 is SMNVEV (reference sequence). The CDR3 loop reads CASSFRAGEGETQYF. The CDR3 nucleotides read TGTGCCAGCAGTTTTAGAGCGGGAGAGGGAGAGACCCAGTACTTC.

This clone is a singleton in its sample. This chain connects TRBV13 to TRBJ1-5; tentative D call: TRBD1 (5 bases). Germline CDR1 PRHDT, CDR2 FYEKMQ (reference sequence). Trimming left V 3 bases short and J 2 bases short, with 11 bases between. The CDR3 is made up of 15 amino acids. In DNA, the CDR3 is TGTGCCAGCAGCTTGGGGGGGGACGGCAATCAGCCCCAGCATTTT. It yields the protein CASSLGGDGNQPQHF. Full variable domain (remainder filled in from reference TRBV13 and TRBJ1-5): AAGVIQSPRHLIKEKRETATLKCYPIPRHDTVYWYQQGPGQDPQFLISFYEKMQSDKGSIPDRFSAQQFSDYHSELNMSSLELGDSALYFCASSLGGDGNQPQHFGDGTRLSIL.